This entry lists 24 T cell receptor beta chains sequenced from one sample in a study of blood T cell repertoires in COVID-19. Profiled with immunoSEQ multiplex PCR; TCRdb holds only in-frame clones, not every one. The data contain 100,000 to 150,000 clones, over 60% of them singletons. What was sequenced was peripheral blood. These receptor sequences come from a woman between 70 and 85 years old with acute or convalescent COVID-19.

The rearrangement links TRBV10-1 to TRBJ2-3, with TRBD2 matching over 9 bases. The V gene end was trimmed by 2 bases and the J gene end by 2 bases; junction bases not matched to a gene: 2. The V gene's germline CDR1 is WNHNN and CDR2 SYGVQD (reference sequence). This CDR3 region has 15 residues. CDR3 coding DNA: TGCGCCAGCAGTGAGCGCGGGAGGGCCACAGATACGCAGTATTTT. This codes for CASSERGRATDTQYF.

CDR3 bases: TGTGCCAGCAGCCAGGGCAACAGGGTGTTAGATGGCTACACCTTC. It translates to CASSQGNRVLDGYTF. The V and J genes are TRBV3-1 (or the pseudogene TRBV3-2) and TRBJ1-2, with D perhaps TRBD1 (6 bases). CDR3 size: 15 residues. Trimming took off 3 bases at V and 6 bases at J, with 17 bases between the two ends. Germline lookup yields CDR1 LGHDT and CDR2 YNNKEL (reference sequence).

The J gene is TRBJ1-5, the V gene TRBV11-2, with D perhaps matching TRBD1 (6 bases). CDR1 is SGHAT, CDR2 FQNNGV, per germline. This CDR3 region has 14 residues. The V and J ends lost 5 bases and 5 bases respectively, with 13 bases between them. The CDR3 is CASSVNRVDQPQHF. The CDR3 region has the DNA TGTGCCAGCAGCGTAAACAGGGTAGATCAGCCCCAGCATTTT.

CDR3 coding DNA: TGTGCCAGCAGCTTGGGGGCCGGGACCGGGGAGCTGTTTTTT. Translated, it gives CASSLGAGTGELFF. The chain combines TRBV7-2 with TRBJ2-2; possible D gene TRBD1, 6 bases. This CDR3 is 14 amino acids long. From germline, CDR1 is SGHTA and CDR2 FQGNSA. V dropped 3 bases and J dropped 5 bases, with 10 bases sitting between them. The whole variable domain, remainder taken from reference TRBV7-2 and TRBJ2-2, is GAGVSQSPSNKVTEKGKDVELRCDPISGHTALYWYRQSLGQGLEFLIYFQGNSAPDKSGLPSDRFSAERTGGSVSTLTIQRTQQEDSAVYLCASSLGAGTGELFFGEGSRLTVL.

The V gene is TRBV3-1 (or the pseudogene TRBV3-2), the J gene TRBJ1-1; perhaps TRBD1 as D (5 bases). The V and J ends lost 7 bases and 6 bases respectively, with 12 bases between them. Looked up from germline, CDR1 is LGHDT and CDR2 is YNNKEL (reference sequence). The CDR3 contains 12 residues. The CDR3 nucleotides are TGTGCCAGCACCGGGGGTAACCCTGAAGCTTTCTTT. As protein: CASTGGNPEAFF.

V gene TRBV10-3 combines with J gene TRBJ2-5; the match to TRBD1 covers 9 bases. CDR3 length: 15 amino acids. Trimming cost V 4 bases and J 4 bases; bases outside gene matches: 7. In germline, CDR1 is ENHRY, CDR2 SYGVKD. The CDR3 reads CAISGDTGGRETQYF. The CDR3 nucleotides read TGTGCCATCAGTGGGGATACAGGGGGCCGAGAGACCCAGTACTTC.

The CDR3 reads CASISTTGTGGDGSPLHF. The CDR3 region has the DNA TGTGCCAGCATCTCTACGACCGGGACAGGGGGTGATGGTTCACCCCTCCACTTT. V usage is TRBV28 and J usage is TRBJ1-6; 11 bases line up with TRBD1. With V trimmed by 7 bases and J by 9 bases, 17 bases remained unmatched. The germline V gene encodes CDR1 MDHEN and CDR2 SYDVKM. The CDR3 is 18 amino acids. The entire variable domain, with the rest obtained from reference TRBV28 and TRBJ1-6, is as follows: DVKVTQSSRYLVKRTGEKVFLECVQDMDHENMFWYRQDPGLGLRLIYFSYDVKMKEKGDIPEGYSVSREKKERFSLILESASTNQTSMYLCASISTTGTGGDGSPLHFGNGTRLTVT.

The V call is TRBV2, the J call TRBJ2-5; a weak D match, TRBD1 (6 bases). Germline CDR1 and CDR2: SNHLY and FYNNEI. CDR3 length: 15 amino acids. The ends were cut back, 5 bases at V and 2 bases at J, with 15 bases in the middle. In nucleotides, the CDR3 is TGTGCCAGCAGTTACCGGCAGGGGCGGCAAGAGACCCAGTACTTC. Amino acid sequence: CASSYRQGRQETQYF.

This clone was counted a single time. This chain connects TRBV3-1 (or the pseudogene TRBV3-2) to TRBJ2-5; a weak D match, TRBD2 (5 bases). With 5 bases removed from V and 8 bases from J, the gap between germline ends came to 21 bases. The CDR3 consists of 15 residues. Germline assignment: CDR1 LGHDT and CDR2 YNNKEL (reference sequence). The CDR3, as DNA: TGTGCCAGCAGCGGAACGGAGCGGCAGAGCGTCACCCAGTACTTC. Protein sequence: CASSGTERQSVTQYF.

The chain combines TRBV7-9 with TRBJ2-7; the D gene is possibly TRBD2 (6 bases). This CDR3 spans 13 amino acids. Germline CDR1 and CDR2: SEHNR and FQNEAQ (reference sequence). Trimming shortened V by 2 bases and J by 6 bases, and 11 bases separated the two germline ends. This chain's CDR3 is CASSLSGVVEQYF. The CDR3 DNA reads as TGTGCCAGCAGCTTATCGGGGGTGGTCGAGCAGTACTTC. Together with reference TRBV7-9 and TRBJ2-7, the CDR3 gives the full variable domain: DTGVSQNPRHKITKRGQNVTFRCDPISEHNRLYWYRQTLGQGPEFLTYFQNEAQLEKSRLLSDRFSAERPKGSFSTLEIQRTEQGDSAMYLCASSLSGVVEQYFGPGTRLTVT.

The chain combines TRBV11-2 with TRBJ1-1; no reliable D call. The CDR3 runs 15 residues. The V gene's germline CDR1 is SGHAT and CDR2 FQNNGV. Trimming shortened V by 3 bases and J by 3 bases, and 14 bases separated the two germline ends. CDR3 nucleotides: TGTGCCAGCAGCTTCGTCTTGGGCCAGCACACTGAAGCTTTCTTT. Translating it yields CASSFVLGQHTEAFF.

The rearrangement links TRBV10-1 to TRBJ1-1; perhaps TRBD1 as D (5 bases). CDR1 is WNHNN and CDR2 is SYGVQD in the germline V gene (reference sequence). This CDR3 contains 13 residues. The V gene lost 3 bases and the J gene lost 0 bases, with 5 bases spanning the gap. CDR3 sequence: CASSEQVNTEAFF. For the CDR3, the DNA is TGCGCCAGCAGTGAACAGGTGAACACTGAAGCTTTCTTT.

This clone was counted between two and nine times. The rearrangement links TRBV5-6 to TRBJ2-4; D possibly corresponds to TRBD1 (5 bases). The V and J ends lost 2 bases and 0 bases respectively, with 12 bases between them. From germline, CDR1 is SGHDT and CDR2 YYEEEE. The CDR3 consists of 16 residues. The CDR3 nucleotides read TGTGCCAGCAGCTTCTACGACAGCTTAGCCAAAAACATTCAGTACTTC. Encoded protein: CASSFYDSLAKNIQYF.

The chain is built from TRBV6-5 and TRBJ1-1, with D uncertain. V shed 4 bases and J shed 3 bases, with 15 bases lying between them. Germline-derived CDR1 and CDR2 are MNHEY and SVGAGI. The CDR3 loop spans 15 amino acids. The CDR3 region has the DNA TGTGCCAGCAGTTCACCTTCCACTTTGGACACTGAAGCTTTCTTT. It codes for CASSSPSTLDTEAFF.

V gene TRBV7-2 combines with J gene TRBJ1-2, with D possibly matching TRBD1 (5 bases). The CDR3 has 13 amino acids. V lost 4 bases to trimming and J lost 7 bases, with 13 bases between them. The V gene's germline CDR1 is SGHTA and CDR2 FQGNSA. The CDR3 DNA follows: TGTGCCAGCAGCTCCCTTGGGGGGGGTGGCTACACCTTC. Its protein product is CASSSLGGGGYTF.

The chain carries TRBV7-9 and TRBJ2-1; D may be TRBD1 (5 bases). The ends were cut back, 5 bases at V and 3 bases at J, with 11 bases in the middle. The CDR3 runs to 14 residues. Germline V gene sequence: CDR1 SEHNR, CDR2 FQNEAQ (reference sequence). The CDR3: CASSHRTLYNEQFF. DNA of the CDR3: TGTGCCAGCAGCCACAGGACCCTCTACAATGAGCAGTTCTTC.

This chain joins TRBV5-1 and TRBJ2-7, with TRBD2 matching 10 bases. V was pared by 5 bases and J by 2 bases, with 7 bases of the junction left unmatched. The CDR3 runs 15 residues. Germline V lookup: CDR1 SGHRS, CDR2 YFSETQ. The CDR3 DNA reads TGCGCCAGCAGAGACCTAGCGGGAGTCACCTACGAGCAGTACTTC. The encoded protein is CASRDLAGVTYEQYF.

V usage is TRBV11-2 and J usage is TRBJ2-1, with D maybe TRBD2 (6 bases). Germline assignment: CDR1 SGHAT and CDR2 FQNNGV. Trimming stripped 1 base from V and 2 bases from J, with 9 bases between. The CDR3 has 15 amino acids. This CDR3 is CASSLAGEAYNEQFF. In nucleotides, the CDR3 is TGTGCCAGCAGCTTAGCGGGAGAGGCCTACAATGAGCAGTTCTTC.

The rearrangement links TRBV6-5 to TRBJ2-3; a weak D match, TRBD2 (5 bases). V shed 7 bases and J shed 2 bases, with 10 bases lying between them. This CDR3 comprises 13 residues. CDR1 is MNHEY and CDR2 is SVGAGI in the germline V gene. CDR3 amino acids: CASNRGITDTQYF. CDR3 coding DNA: TGTGCCAGCAACCGGGGAATCACAGATACGCAGTATTTT.

The chain has TRBV12-3 or TRBV12-4 and TRBJ1-2, with 7 bases aligning to TRBD1. This CDR3 contains 12 residues. Trimming at V came to 5 bases and at J to 10 bases, leaving 7 bases not matched to a gene. DNA of the CDR3: TGTGCCAGCAGTGCCGGGACAGCTGTCTACACCTTC. Translation gives CASSAGTAVYTF.

The J gene is TRBJ2-5, the V gene TRBV3-1 (or the pseudogene TRBV3-2), with D perhaps TRBD1 (6 bases). Germline CDR1 is LGHDT and CDR2 is YNNKEL (reference sequence). Trimming took off 2 bases at V and 2 bases at J, with 15 bases between the two ends. The CDR3 sequence is 16 residues long. The CDR3 protein is CASSQSLQGSQETQYF. The CDR3, as DNA: TGTGCCAGCAGCCAATCGTTACAGGGCTCTCAAGAGACCCAGTACTTC.

The rearrangement joins TRBV5-1 to TRBJ1-1; 7 positions match TRBD1. The germline V gene encodes CDR1 SGHRS and CDR2 YFSETQ. The ends lost 2 bases at V and 8 bases at J; junction bases unmatched: 6. The CDR3 runs 13 residues. The CDR3 loop is CASSFYPDREAFF. Written as DNA, the CDR3 is TGCGCCAGCAGCTTCTACCCGGACAGGGAAGCTTTCTTT.

The chain has TRBV7-2 and TRBJ2-7, with D perhaps TRBD1 (6 bases). CDR3 length: 12 residues. CDR1 and CDR2 from the germline V gene are SGHTA and FQGNSA. V shed 5 bases and J shed 3 bases, with 8 bases lying between them. CDR3 loop: CASSRQVYEQYF. CDR3 DNA: TGTGCCAGCAGCAGACAGGTCTACGAGCAGTACTTC.

This clone was recorded once. The chain is built from TRBV10-2 and TRBJ1-1; TRBD1 aligns across 8 bases. Germline values: CDR1 WSHSY, CDR2 SAAADI. CDR3 size: 13 residues. V gave up 8 bases and J gave up 5 bases; unmatched junction bases: 7. This CDR3 is CASLRTGGTEAFF. CDR3 bases: TGCGCCAGCCTGCGCACAGGGGGAACTGAAGCTTTCTTT.